The 16 T cell receptor beta chains presented below share a single source sample, sequenced in a study of patients and donors after allogeneic stem cell transplantation. Each CDR3 protein is one row after TCRdb ran MiXCR on the RT-PCR reads. Altogether about 150,000 distinct CDR3 sequences are present, 30% to 45% being singletons, with the ten largest covering about 50%. Sequenced: blood, either unsorted or a sorted T cell fraction (not recorded which). The receptors originated from a human donor who was either an allogeneic HSCT recipient or a stem cell or donor lymphocyte infusion donor (not recorded which). It is not recorded whose cells these are; they may come from a transplant donor.

This clonotype showed up just a few times. V usage is TRBV6-5 and J usage is TRBJ1-6; tentatively, D is TRBD1 (6 bases). With 2 bases removed from V and 2 bases from J, the gap between germline ends came to 7 bases. The V gene's germline CDR1 is MNHEY and CDR2 SVGAGI. This CDR3 is built from 15 residues. CDR3 sequence reads: CASSYGGPYNSPLHF. CDR3 nucleotide sequence: TGTGCCAGCAGTTACGGGGGCCCCTATAATTCACCCCTCCACTTT.

The rearrangement uses TRBV5-5 and TRBJ2-1; TRBD1 matches at 8 bases. Germline-derived CDR1 and CDR2 are SGHKS and YYEKEE (reference sequence). The junction had 1 base not matched to a gene; V was cut back by 4 bases and J by 7 bases. The CDR3 is 12 amino acids. CDR3 region: CASSRTGNEQFF. The CDR3 nucleotides read TGTGCCAGCAGCCGGACAGGGAATGAGCAGTTCTTC.

This clonotype was seen more than once but under ten times. The CDR3 DNA reads TGTGCCAGCAGCTCGACTAGCGGGGGCTCCTACAATGAGCAGTTCTTC. Its protein is CASSSTSGGSYNEQFF. The chain recombines TRBV7-9 with TRBJ2-1; 12 bases align to TRBD2. Unmatched junction bases numbered 1, after V lost 4 bases and J lost 0 bases. Germline V gene data show CDR1 as SEHNR and CDR2 as FQNEAQ (reference sequence). The CDR3 has 16 amino acids.

The chain has TRBV11-2 and TRBJ2-5; the match to TRBD2 covers 8 bases. J lost 5 bases, V lost 3 bases, and 8 bases had no gene match. The CDR3 sequence is 15 residues long. CDR1 and CDR2 (germline): SGHAT, FQNNGV. Here the CDR3 DNA reads TGTGCCAGCAGCTTGCGAGCGGGGGCCGTGGAGACCCAGTACTTC. Its translation: CASSLRAGAVETQYF.

The genes are TRBV12-3 or TRBV12-4 and TRBJ2-3; no definite D call. This CDR3 has 14 residues. Deletions cut 5 bases from V and 0 bases from J, with 9 bases between. The CDR3 region has the DNA TGTGCCAGCAGTCGCCGGCAGAGCACAGATACGCAGTATTTT. This sequence encodes CASSRRQSTDTQYF.

This clonotype was seen only a few times. The J gene is TRBJ1-2, the V gene TRBV6-6; a weak D match, TRBD1 (6 bases). Germline-derived CDR1 and CDR2 are MNHNY and SVGAGI (reference sequence). The CDR3 totals 15 residues. The V and J ends lost 5 bases and 4 bases respectively, with 17 bases between them. CDR3 nucleotide sequence: TGTGCCAGCAGTCACCCAGGGGAGCTTAGCTATGGCTACACCTTC. Encoded protein: CASSHPGELSYGYTF.

The CDR3 DNA follows: TGTGCCAGCAGTTTCTTAGGGACTAGCGGGGTTGGGGAGCTGTTTTTT. It encodes CASSFLGTSGVGELFF. The chain couples TRBV12-3 or TRBV12-4 to TRBJ2-2, with 13 positions matching TRBD2. This CDR3 has 16 residues. J lost 8 bases, V lost 3 bases, and 6 bases had no gene match.

The V and J genes are TRBV25-1 and TRBJ1-2; D possibly corresponds to TRBD1 (5 bases). Per germline, CDR1 MGHDK and CDR2 SYGVNS. This CDR3 spans 14 amino acids. Trimming took 1 base from V and 8 from J, leaving 14 bases between them. The CDR3 DNA reads TGTGCCAGCAGTGAATTCGGAGGAAGACAGGGCTACACCTTC. This codes for CASSEFGGRQGYTF.

This clonotype came up many times. The chain has TRBV7-2 and TRBJ2-5, with TRBD1 matching 7 bases. Losses at the gene ends were 3 bases for V and 4 bases for J; bases not matched to a gene: 8. This CDR3 is built from 15 residues. In germline, CDR1 is SGHTA, CDR2 FQGNSA. CDR3 amino acids: CASSLNRGTGETQYF. In DNA form, the CDR3 reads TGTGCCAGCAGCTTGAACAGGGGCACTGGAGAGACCCAGTACTTC.

The sample holds a few counts of this clonotype. This rearrangement joins TRBV27 to TRBJ1-6; D unresolved. Trimming stripped 5 bases from V and 9 bases from J, with 8 bases between. Germline CDR1 is MNHEY and CDR2 is SMNVEV (reference sequence). CDR3 size: 12 residues. In DNA form, the CDR3 reads TGTGCCAGCAGTCCCGGGAGTTCACCCCTCCACTTT. The encoded protein is CASSPGSSPLHF.

This chain joins TRBV5-4 and TRBJ1-1; D is unresolved. V shed 4 bases and J shed 8 bases, with 12 bases lying between them. Germline CDR1 and CDR2: SGHNT and YYREEE (reference sequence). This CDR3 comprises 12 residues. In nucleotides, the CDR3 is TGTGCCAGCAGCGAGGGTCGCCCAGAAGCTTTCTTT. Its protein is CASSEGRPEAFF.

DNA of the CDR3: TGTGCCAGCAGCCAAGTCATCCAGGCCCTTAGCTATGGCTACACCTTC. This translates into CASSQVIQALSYGYTF. The chain joins TRBV3-1 to TRBJ1-2; D is unresolved. V was clipped by 1 base and J by 4 bases, with 16 bases between them. The germline gives CDR1 LGHDT, CDR2 YNNKEL (reference sequence). CDR3 size: 16 residues.

This chain links TRBV9 with TRBJ1-5; D may be TRBD1 (5 bases). CDR3 size: 13 residues. Germline CDR1 and CDR2: SGDLS and YYNGEE. The ends were cut back, 5 bases at V and 7 bases at J, with 13 bases in the middle. The CDR3 nucleotides are TGTGCCAGCAGTGTGGCAGGGTCCCAGCCCCAGCATTTT. Protein: CASSVAGSQPQHF.

This clonotype has just a few counts. This sequence joins TRBV7-8 and TRBJ2-3; D gene uncertain. Germline CDR1 SGHVS, CDR2 FQNEAQ. V was clipped by 0 bases and J by 2 bases, with 9 bases between them. This CDR3 spans 15 amino acids. In DNA form, the CDR3 reads TGTGCCAGCAGCTTAGCGGTCAGCCACACAGATACGCAGTATTTT. Its translation is CASSLAVSHTDTQYF.

The rearrangement uses TRBV5-1 and TRBJ1-2, with TRBD1 as a possible D gene (5 bases). Germline V gives CDR1 SGHRS, CDR2 YFSETQ. Trimming removed 3 bases from V and 5 bases from J, with 17 bases in between. This CDR3 is built from 15 residues. This chain's CDR3 is CASSSLQQASYGYTF. The CDR3 coding sequence is TGCGCCAGCAGCTCGTTACAACAGGCCTCTTATGGCTACACCTTC.

The gene calls are TRBV5-6 and TRBJ2-1; unclear D gene. V lost 1 base, J lost 10 bases, and 9 bases lay in between. Per germline, CDR1 SGHDT and CDR2 YYEEEE. The CDR3 consists of 12 residues. CDR3 nucleotides: TGTGCCAGCAGCTTGATTTTAGAGGAGCAGTTCTTC. Its translation: CASSLILEEQFF.